The present TCR beta chain was sequenced within a study of T cell repertoires in cytomegalovirus infection. Only a few counts were recorded for this clonotype. Trimming cost V 4 bases and J 0 bases, with 13 bases left between them. The CDR3 consists of 15 residues. CDR1 is SGHDT, CDR2 YYEEEE, per germline. Using its own MiXCR run on the reads, TCRdb lists one record per CDR3 protein. Seen here are about 300,000 distinct CDR3 sequences, more than 20% observed once, and the top ten hold about 14%. Sequencing input: PBMCs. The chain has TRBV5-6 and TRBJ1-1; a weak D match, TRBD1 (5 bases). The origin of this receptor is a human donor in good health (CMV status not recorded). Some clones in this sample may be carry-over from other donors' samples. The CDR3 reads CASSVPGRMNTEAFF. The CDR3 nucleotides read TGTGCCAGCAGCGTTCCGGGACGGATGAACACTGAAGCTTTCTTT.